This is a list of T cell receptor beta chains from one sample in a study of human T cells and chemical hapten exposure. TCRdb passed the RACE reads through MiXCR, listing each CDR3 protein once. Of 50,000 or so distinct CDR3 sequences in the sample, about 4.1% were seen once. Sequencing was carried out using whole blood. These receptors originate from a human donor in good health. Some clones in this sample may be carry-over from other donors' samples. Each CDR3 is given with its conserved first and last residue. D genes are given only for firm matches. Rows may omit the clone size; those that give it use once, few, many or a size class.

CASSLQNSYEQYF,TGTGCCAGCAGTTTACAGAACTCCTACGAGCAGTACTTC,NA,13,TRBV27,TRBJ2-7,many
CASRTGSGANVLTF,TGTGCCAGCAGGACAGGGTCTGGGGCCAACGTCCTGACTTTC,TRBD1,14,TRBV6-5,TRBJ2-6,many
CASSLILSTSGFSYEQYF,TGTGCCAGCAGTTTAATATTGTCGACTAGCGGGTTCTCCTACGAGCAGTACTTC,TRBD2,18,TRBV28,TRBJ2-7,NA
CASSQELGNSPLHF,TGTGCCAGCAGCCAAGAGTTGGGTAATTCACCCCTCCACTTT,NA,14,TRBV14,TRBJ1-6,few
CATRRGAGGQDTQYF,TGTGCTACCCGCCGGGGGGCGGGGGGACAAGATACGCAGTATTTT,TRBD2,15,TRBV28,TRBJ2-3,NA
CASSPEMGLQVREFF,TGCGCCAGCAGCCCGGAGATGGGACTACAGGTCCGGGAGTTCTTC,TRBD2,15,TRBV5-1,TRBJ2-1,many
CSAIPGFLEAFF,TGCAGTGCTATCCCGGGGTTCCTTGAAGCTTTCTTT,NA,12,TRBV20-1,TRBJ1-1,many
CASRGRGSYNSPLHF,TGTGCCAGTCGGGGACGGGGATCCTATAATTCACCCCTCCACTTT,NA,15,TRBV25-1,TRBJ1-6,few
CASKGTYNEQFF,TGTGCCAGTAAGGGGACGTACAATGAGCAGTTCTTC,NA,12,TRBV19,TRBJ2-1,many
CASSPGEETQYF,TGTGCCAGCAGCCCGGGCGAAGAGACCCAGTACTTC,NA,12,TRBV6-6,TRBJ2-5,many
CASSLTWVDREQYF,TGTGCCAGCAGCTTGACCTGGGTCGATCGGGAGCAGTACTTC,NA,14,TRBV6-2/TRBV6-3,TRBJ2-7,many
CSVETGYTEAFF,TGCAGCGTTGAAACAGGGTACACTGAAGCTTTCTTT,NA,12,TRBV29-1,TRBJ1-1,many
CASRLLAGGPDTQYF,TGTGCCAGCAGACTACTAGCGGGAGGGCCAGATACGCAGTATTTT,TRBD2,15,TRBV6-2/TRBV6-3,TRBJ2-3,many
CASSPSRVQETQYF,TGTGCCAGCAGCCCCTCCCGGGTACAAGAGACCCAGTACTTC,NA,14,TRBV7-9,TRBJ2-5,many
CASSWAQSSYEQYF,TGTGCCAGCAGTTGGGCACAGAGCTCCTACGAGCAGTACTTC,NA,14,TRBV27,TRBJ2-7,many
CASSPSLGYRANTEAFF,TGTGCCAGCAGTCCCTCCCTAGGATACAGGGCGAACACTGAAGCTTTCTTT,NA,17,TRBV28,TRBJ1-1,few
CSARFSYEQYF,TGCAGTGCTAGATTCTCCTACGAGCAGTACTTC,NA,11,TRBV20-1,TRBJ2-7,few
CASSPAGGGYGYTF,TGTGCCAGCAGCCCAGCAGGGGGCGGCTATGGCTACACCTTC,TRBD1,14,TRBV11-2,TRBJ1-2,many
CASSQGRTTHSPLHF,TGTGCCAGCAGCCAAGGTCGGACTACTCATTCACCCCTCCACTTT,NA,15,TRBV3-1,TRBJ1-6,NA
CASSEAPGRVAEAFF,TGTGCCAGCAGTGAAGCACCCGGTAGGGTCGCTGAAGCTTTCTTT,NA,15,TRBV2,TRBJ1-1,NA
CASGVGGWGETQYF,TGTGCCAGCGGGGTCGGGGGTTGGGGCGAGACCCAGTACTTC,NA,14,TRBV3-1,TRBJ2-5,many
CASSWGSPDTQYF,TGCGCCAGCAGTTGGGGGAGTCCAGATACGCAGTATTTT,NA,13,TRBV5-1,TRBJ2-3,few
CASKAGASGDEQFF,TGTGCCAGCAAGGCGGGGGCCAGTGGCGATGAGCAGTTCTTC,NA,14,TRBV6-4,TRBJ2-1,NA
CSAAVAGGFYEQYF,TGCAGTGCTGCCGTAGCGGGAGGCTTTTACGAGCAGTACTTC,TRBD2,14,TRBV20-1,TRBJ2-7,many
CASSSPGGENQPQHF,TGTGCCAGTTCCTCCCCGGGGGGGGAGAATCAGCCCCAGCATTTT,NA,15,TRBV28,TRBJ1-5,many
CASKKKGGGGNQPQHF,TGTGCCAGCAAGAAAAAGGGGGGGGGAGGGAATCAGCCCCAGCATTTT,NA,16,TRBV6-5,TRBJ1-5,NA
CASVGGYYEQYF,TGTGCCAGCGTCGGCGGGTACTACGAGCAGTACTTC,NA,12,TRBV28,TRBJ2-7,many
CASSFTDTQYF,TGTGCCAGCAGCTTCACAGATACGCAGTATTTT,NA,11,TRBV7-9,TRBJ2-3,many
CASSPLSRLDTQYF,TGTGCCAGCAGCCCCCTGAGCCGTCTGGATACGCAGTATTTT,NA,14,TRBV7-2,TRBJ2-3,NA
CASSPLGGAMNTEAFF,TGTGCCAGCAGTCCCCTGGGAGGGGCGATGAACACTGAAGCTTTCTTT,NA,16,TRBV28,TRBJ1-1,few
CAWSLQGVNIQYF,TGTGCCTGGAGTCTTCAGGGTGTAAACATTCAGTACTTC,NA,13,TRBV30,TRBJ2-4,many
CASSPTYGNEAFF,TGTGCCAGCAGTCCGACGTACGGGAATGAAGCTTTCTTT,NA,13,TRBV6-1,TRBJ1-1,many
CASTGRRNYGYTF,TGCGCCAGTACAGGGCGGAGAAACTATGGCTACACCTTC,NA,13,TRBV5-1,TRBJ1-2,many
CSARDARNSPLHF,TGCAGTGCTAGGGATGCGAGGAATTCACCCCTCCACTTT,NA,13,TRBV20-1,TRBJ1-6,many
CASSPAGLTSTDTQYF,TGTGCCAGCAGTCCAGCTGGACTGACTAGCACAGATACGCAGTATTTT,NA,16,TRBV27,TRBJ2-3,few
CASSPTRDYGYTF,TGTGCCAGCAGCCCTACAAGGGACTATGGCTACACCTTC,NA,13,TRBV6-5,TRBJ1-2,many
CASSRRQGASGANVLTF,TGTGCCAGCAGCCGTAGACAAGGGGCGTCTGGGGCCAACGTCCTGACTTTC,NA,17,TRBV14,TRBJ2-6,many
CASSFYDIQYF,TGTGCCAGCAGTTTCTATGACATTCAGTACTTC,NA,11,TRBV28,TRBJ2-4,many
CASSQLGVLTF,TGTGCCAGCAGCCAATTGGGGGTCCTGACTTTC,NA,11,TRBV3-1,TRBJ2-6,many
CASSLRGYSNQPQHF,TGTGCCAGCAGCTTACGGGGTTATAGCAATCAGCCCCAGCATTTT,NA,15,TRBV11-2,TRBJ1-5,many
CAWSVRSGRGTDTQYF,TGTGCCTGGAGTGTACGAAGCGGGAGGGGCACAGATACGCAGTATTTT,TRBD2,16,TRBV30,TRBJ2-3,NA
CASSFGQNQHF,TGTGCCAGCAGTTTCGGACAGAACCAGCATTTT,NA,11,TRBV12-3/TRBV12-4,TRBJ1-5,NA
CASSPEFVSYNEQFF,TGTGCCAGCAGCCCTGAGTTTGTTTCCTACAATGAGCAGTTCTTC,NA,15,TRBV9,TRBJ2-1,many
CSARDLAANYNEQFF,TGCAGTGCTAGAGACCTAGCGGCGAACTACAATGAGCAGTTCTTC,TRBD2,15,TRBV20-1,TRBJ2-1,many
CASSPGTLFRYEQYF,TGTGCCAGCAGCCCCGGGACTCTCTTCCGCTACGAGCAGTACTTC,NA,15,TRBV14,TRBJ2-7,few
CSARELRPTNEKLFF,TGCAGTGCTAGGGAACTACGGCCAACTAATGAAAAACTGTTTTTT,NA,15,TRBV20-1,TRBJ1-4,few
CASSLQGTDSGTNYGYTF,TGTGCCAGCAGTTTACAAGGGACAGATAGCGGGACTAACTATGGCTACACCTTC,TRBD1,18,TRBV27,TRBJ1-2,many
CASSLGQGWNTEAFF,TGTGCCAGCAGCTTGGGGCAGGGATGGAACACTGAAGCTTTCTTT,NA,15,TRBV7-6,TRBJ1-1,NA
CASSLVFGGNTEAFF,TGTGCCAGCAGCTTAGTTTTCGGGGGCAACACTGAAGCTTTCTTT,NA,15,TRBV11-2,TRBJ1-1,many
CASSQGYEQYF,TGTGCCAGCAGTCAGGGCTACGAGCAGTACTTC,NA,11,TRBV12-3/TRBV12-4,TRBJ2-7,many
CASSPLLRGSYNEQFF,TGTGCCAGTAGCCCCCTACTGCGGGGCTCATACAATGAGCAGTTCTTC,NA,16,TRBV19,TRBJ2-1,NA
CSARVLAGVTDTQYF,TGCAGTGCTAGGGTACTAGCGGGGGTCACAGATACGCAGTATTTT,TRBD2,15,TRBV20-1,TRBJ2-3,many
CASSLARRSDTQYF,TGTGCCAGCAGCTTAGCAAGGCGCTCAGATACGCAGTATTTT,NA,14,TRBV11-2,TRBJ2-3,many
CASSSQNSYEQYF,TGTGCCAGCAGTTCACAAAACTCCTACGAGCAGTACTTC,NA,13,TRBV28,TRBJ2-7,many
CSAPVRTETQYF,TGCAGTGCCCCCGTCAGGACGGAGACCCAGTACTTC,NA,12,TRBV20-1,TRBJ2-5,NA
CASSLSGDSNEQFF,TGCGCCAGCAGCTTGAGTGGGGACAGCAATGAGCAGTTCTTC,TRBD1,14,TRBV5-1,TRBJ2-1,NA
CAWSVRRNTIYF,TGTGCCTGGAGTGTAAGACGGAACACCATATATTTT,NA,12,TRBV30,TRBJ1-3,NA
CSVDAGWRGVYQETQYF,TGCAGCGTTGATGCGGGCTGGAGAGGGGTTTACCAAGAGACCCAGTACTTC,NA,17,TRBV29-1,TRBJ2-5,many
CSGLAGTLSDEQFF,TGCAGCGGACTAGCGGGAACGTTGAGCGATGAGCAGTTCTTC,TRBD2,14,TRBV29-1,TRBJ2-1,many